This T cell receptor beta chain was found in a study of vaccination effects on CD4 cells after COVID-19. Study conclusions and caveats: Cross-reactivity with common cold coronaviruses was shown by only 1 of 255 vaccine-induced clones in healthy vaccinees. A shortage of convalescent patients and an absence of early post-infection timepoints characterized the study.

In this sample, this clone turned up once. Its antigen is still unknown. Sequencing was performed with immunoSEQ multiplex PCR; in TCRdb, only in-frame clones are kept and a portion is missing. The table has about 74,000 clones, approximately 77% seen once. Isolating CD4+ T cells followed less than 12 days of culture. The V end lost 4 bases, the J end lost 4 bases, and 18 bases lay between the germline ends. CDR1 and CDR2 (germline): SGHRS, YFSETQ. The CDR3 consists of 17 residues. V usage is TRBV5-1 and J usage is TRBJ2-6, with D unresolved. The clonotype comes from a human donor who received a COVID-19 vaccine. This specimen consisted of CD4+ T cells from PBMCs cultured without peptide, obtained before COVID-19 vaccination. CDR3 loop: CASSMERRHSGANVLTF. The CDR3 DNA reads TGCGCCAGCAGCATGGAACGGCGCCATTCCGGGGCCAACGTCCTGACTTTC.